The next 27 T cell receptor beta chains were all read from a single sample in a study of blood T cell repertoires in COVID-19. Profiling relied on immunoSEQ multiplex PCR, and the TCRdb table lists in-frame clones only, not all of them. Of about 160,000 clones listed, roughly 93% are singletons. Source material: peripheral blood. These receptors were collected from a woman aged 45-60 years with acute or convalescent COVID-19.

The rearrangement joins TRBV28 to TRBJ1-2; D perhaps matches TRBD1 (6 bases). From germline, CDR1 is MDHEN and CDR2 SYDVKM. CDR3 length: 14 residues. V lost 5 bases to trimming and J lost 6 bases, with 16 bases between them. For the CDR3, the DNA is TGTGCCAGCAGTCCCCCACCAGGGGCGGATGGCTACACCTTC. Translating it yields CASSPPPGADGYTF.

The genes are TRBV5-1 and TRBJ1-5; D is ambiguous. The V and J ends lost 0 bases and 2 bases respectively, with 6 bases between them. Germline CDR1 reads SGHRS; CDR2 reads YFSETQ. This CDR3 has 14 amino acids. CDR3: CASSLDSGNQPQHF. CDR3 DNA: TGCGCCAGCAGCTTGGATTCGGGCAATCAGCCCCAGCATTTT.

The CDR3 coding sequence is TGTGCCAGCACCAAGAGGGGGACACCACGCCTAAGCTCTGGAAACACCATATATTTT. Translating it yields CASTKRGTPRLSSGNTIYF. The chain uses TRBV7-4 and TRBJ1-3; D is possibly TRBD1 (6 bases). The CDR3 covers 19 residues. V was shortened by 7 bases and J by 0 bases, with 25 bases between the two germline ends. Germline V gene lookup returns CDR1 SGHVT and CDR2 SQSDAQ.

The chain is built from TRBV4-1 and TRBJ2-3, with unresolved D. CDR3 length equals 17 residues. The germline V gene encodes CDR1 MGHRA and CDR2 YSYEKL. Trimming cost V 2 bases and J 0 bases, with 15 bases left between them. As DNA, the CDR3 is TGCGCCAGCAGCCAAATGTCTGGCGGAGATAGCACAGATACGCAGTATTTT. This encodes CASSQMSGGDSTDTQYF.

V is TRBV10-3 and J is TRBJ2-7; maybe TRBD1 (5 bases). The CDR3 has 15 residues. The V end was cut by 2 bases, the J end by 4 bases, with 15 bases between. CDR1 is ENHRY, CDR2 SYGVKD, per germline. CDR3 protein: CAISEVGLQRYEQYF. As DNA, the CDR3 is TGTGCCATCAGTGAGGTGGGGCTTCAAAGGTACGAGCAGTACTTC.

In nucleotides, the CDR3 is TGTGCCAGCAGTGACAGGGCCCATAACACAGATACGCAGTATTTT. It specifies CASSDRAHNTDTQYF. The rearrangement links TRBV6-1 to TRBJ2-3; tentative D call: TRBD1 (5 bases). Germline assignment: CDR1 MNHNS and CDR2 SASEGT. This CDR3 region has 15 residues. The germline V and J ends were trimmed by 3 bases and 2 bases, with 12 bases remaining between them.

The chain combines TRBV5-5 with TRBJ1-2; D call uncertain. This CDR3 region has 14 residues. Trimming took off 0 bases at V and 2 bases at J, with 8 bases between the two ends. Per germline, CDR1 SGHKS and CDR2 YYEKEE (reference sequence). The CDR3 region is CASSLGGPNYGYTF. CDR3 in DNA: TGTGCCAGCAGCTTGGGAGGGCCCAACTATGGCTACACCTTC.

The chain combines TRBV5-1 with TRBJ2-7; 8 positions match TRBD1. This CDR3 region has 14 residues. Germline CDR1 reads SGHRS; CDR2 reads YFSETQ. The V segment lost 4 bases and the J segment 4 bases; nucleotides outside the gene matches: 7. The DNA for the CDR3 is TGCGCCAGCAGCAAAGTAACAGGGGGGTACGAGCAGTACTTC. This encodes CASSKVTGGYEQYF.

A single count supports this clone. One end of the junction is discordant with germline, which a read error may explain. This chain uses TRBV28 with TRBJ2-5, with D perhaps matching TRBD2 (6 bases). This CDR3 comprises 17 residues. From germline, CDR1 is MDHEN and CDR2 SYDVKM. CDR3 sequence (DNA): TGTGCCAGCAGTTTCTTTGAAGTAGGGACTTACAAGAGAGGGGTGGACTTC. It translates to CASSFFEVGTYKRGVDF.

This clone was counted a single time. The chain carries TRBV20-1 and TRBJ2-2; 11 bases match TRBD2. J gave up 2 bases and V 3 bases, and 8 bases lay outside the gene matches. The CDR3 sequence is 17 residues long. The V gene's germline CDR1 is DFQATT and CDR2 SNEGSKA (reference sequence). The CDR3 region is CSASLLAGGYNTGELFF. The CDR3 bases are TGCAGTGCTAGTCTCCTAGCGGGAGGATATAACACCGGGGAGCTGTTTTTT.

V is TRBV5-5 and J is TRBJ2-7; D may be TRBD2 (6 bases). V lost 0 bases, J lost 3 bases, and 10 bases lay in between. CDR1 is SGHKS and CDR2 is YYEKEE in the germline V gene (reference sequence). CDR3 size: 14 residues. CDR3 residues: CASSLGLGFYEQYF. Here the CDR3 DNA reads TGTGCCAGCAGCTTGGGACTAGGGTTCTACGAGCAGTACTTC.

This chain uses TRBV10-3 with TRBJ1-2; 10 bases agree with TRBD1. This CDR3 is built from 13 residues. V shed 6 bases, J shed 6 bases, and the junction held 4 bases outside the gene matches. Germline CDR1 ENHRY, CDR2 SYGVKD. Here the CDR3 reads CAISRDRGDGYTF. The CDR3 DNA reads TGTGCCATCAGCCGGGACAGGGGTGATGGCTACACCTTC.

The chain recombines TRBV30 with TRBJ1-2; the D gene is possibly TRBD1 (5 bases). With 0 bases removed from V and 0 bases from J, the gap between germline ends came to 11 bases. Germline V gene sequence: CDR1 GTSNPN, CDR2 SVGIG (reference sequence). The CDR3 loop spans 15 amino acids. CDR3 in DNA: TGTGCCTGGAGTGTAATGGCGGGGGCTAACTATGGCTACACCTTC. Its translation is CAWSVMAGANYGYTF.

The chain has TRBV20-1 and TRBJ2-2, with TRBD2 matching over 7 bases. The germline V gene has CDR1 DFQATT and CDR2 SNEGSKA (reference sequence). The CDR3 loop spans 14 amino acids. The V gene end was trimmed by 6 bases and the J gene end by 6 bases; junction bases not matched to a gene: 10. The CDR3 DNA sequence: TGCAGTGCCAGTAGCGGGCCTCGTCCCGGGGAGCTGTTTTTT. Its translation is CSASSGPRPGELFF.

The J gene is TRBJ1-2, the V gene TRBV18; perhaps TRBD1 as D (6 bases). V was shortened by 2 bases and J by 6 bases, with 7 bases between the two germline ends. Germline V gives CDR1 KGHSH, CDR2 LQKENI. The CDR3 has 12 residues. This CDR3 reads CASSPDRNGYTF. CDR3 in DNA: TGTGCCAGCTCACCAGACAGGAATGGCTACACCTTC.

The rearrangement uses TRBV10-3 and TRBJ1-3, with D possibly matching TRBD1 (5 bases). This CDR3 region has 22 residues. Trimming took 2 bases from V and 0 from J, leaving 29 bases between them. CDR1 is ENHRY and CDR2 is SYGVKD in the germline V gene. CDR3 sequence (DNA): TGTGCCATCAGTGAGAAGGCCGATTATCTCGGGGGGGGTCTAAACTCTGGAAACACCATATATTTT. It translates to CAISEKADYLGGGLNSGNTIYF.

In its sample, this clone was seen once. V is TRBV18 and J is TRBJ2-7, with a weak D call TRBD2 (5 bases). The germline V gene has CDR1 KGHSH and CDR2 LQKENI. Trimming shortened V by 3 bases and J by 0 bases, and 9 bases separated the two germline ends. This CDR3 has 14 amino acids. CDR3 amino acids: CASSPGASSYEQYF. The CDR3 DNA sequence: TGTGCCAGCTCACCGGGAGCGTCCTCCTACGAGCAGTACTTC.

The V call is TRBV24-1, the J call TRBJ1-5, with D possibly matching TRBD1 (6 bases). The CDR3 is 15 residues long. Trimming pared 5 bases from V and 7 bases from J, leaving 17 bases between. The germline V gene encodes CDR1 KGHDR and CDR2 SFDVKD. CDR3 amino acids: CATSARGAGEQPQHF. Written as DNA, the CDR3 is TGTGCCACCAGTGCCCGGGGGGCCGGGGAACAGCCCCAGCATTTT.

The CDR3 here is CASSVGQALRGNEQFF. The CDR3 DNA follows: TGTGCCAGCAGCGTAGGGCAAGCTTTAAGGGGTAATGAGCAGTTCTTC. The chain couples TRBV9 to TRBJ2-1; TRBD1 might be the D (5 bases). CDR1 and CDR2 from the germline V gene are SGDLS and YYNGEE. The CDR3 spans 16 residues. Trimming cost V 0 bases and J 7 bases, with 17 bases left between them.

CDR3 amino acids: CASSPQWGYTF. The DNA for the CDR3 is TGTGCCAGCAGCCCCCAGTGGGGCTACACCTTC. The J gene is TRBJ1-2, the V gene TRBV7-9; unclear D gene. The length of the CDR3 is 11 residues. Germline V CDR1 and CDR2: SEHNR, FQNEAQ (reference sequence). The V and J ends lost 5 bases and 8 bases respectively, with 9 bases between them.

The V gene is TRBV5-4, the J gene TRBJ1-1, with D uncertain. The V gene lost 4 bases and the J gene lost 3 bases, with 13 bases spanning the gap. Germline lookup yields CDR1 SGHNT and CDR2 YYREEE (reference sequence). The CDR3 sequence is 14 residues long. The CDR3 sequence is CASSPSFVHTEAFF. CDR3 bases: TGTGCCAGCAGCCCGTCTTTTGTTCACACTGAAGCTTTCTTT.

V is TRBV10-3 and J is TRBJ2-7; D possibly corresponds to TRBD1 (7 bases). Germline V CDR1 and CDR2: ENHRY, SYGVKD. V lost 6 bases and J lost 1, with 19 bases in between. The CDR3 length is 16 residues. CDR3 protein: CAIRGGQPSISYEQYF. For the CDR3, the DNA is TGTGCCATCAGGGGGGGACAGCCTTCAATTTCCTACGAGCAGTACTTC.

The genes are TRBV19 and TRBJ2-2; TRBD1 agrees at 7 bases. The V segment lost 5 bases and the J segment 0 bases; nucleotides outside the gene matches: 0. The CDR3 spans 14 residues. Germline V gene data show CDR1 as LNHDA and CDR2 as SQIVND (reference sequence). The CDR3 region has the DNA TGTGCCAGTAGTCAGGGGGCGAACACCGGGGAGCTGTTTTTT. This encodes CASSQGANTGELFF. The full variable domain, its missing parts supplied by reference TRBV19 and TRBJ2-2, is DGGITQSPKYLFRKEGQNVTLSCEQNLNHDAMYWYRQDPGQGLRLIYYSQIVNDFQKGDIAEGYSVSREKKESFPLTVTSAQKNPTAFYLCASSQGANTGELFFGEGSRLTVL.

The CDR3: CASSEQGQDTEAFF. Written as DNA, the CDR3 is TGTGCCAGCAGTGAACAGGGGCAGGACACTGAAGCTTTCTTT. The chain has TRBV2 and TRBJ1-1, with a possible D match to TRBD1 (6 bases). The germline V gene encodes CDR1 SNHLY and CDR2 FYNNEI. Trimming left V 2 bases short and J 3 bases short, with 10 bases between. CDR3 size: 14 residues.

The J gene is TRBJ1-2, the V gene TRBV28; no clear D. This CDR3 region has 13 residues. CDR1 and CDR2 from the germline V gene are MDHEN and SYDVKM. Deletions cut 8 bases from V and 0 bases from J, with 10 bases between. DNA of the CDR3: TGTGCCAGCCAAACGGTAGCTAACTATGGCTACACCTTC. Translated: CASQTVANYGYTF.

This clone was counted once. The chain combines TRBV19 with TRBJ1-1; D possibly corresponds to TRBD1 (5 bases). Germline loops: CDR1 LNHDA, CDR2 SQIVND (reference sequence). Trimming pared 6 bases from V and 1 base from J, leaving 15 bases between. CDR3 length: 15 amino acids. The DNA for the CDR3 is TGTGCCAGTAGCGCATGGAACACAGGGAACACTGAAGCTTTCTTT. It is translated as CASSAWNTGNTEAFF. The complete variable domain, with remaining parts taken from reference TRBV19 and TRBJ1-1, reads DGGITQSPKYLFRKEGQNVTLSCEQNLNHDAMYWYRQDPGQGLRLIYYSQIVNDFQKGDIAEGYSVSREKKESFPLTVTSAQKNPTAFYLCASSAWNTGNTEAFFGQGTRLTVV.

The chain links TRBV14 to TRBJ2-7; D unclear. CDR3 length: 15 residues. The germline gives CDR1 SGHDN, CDR2 FVKESK. Between the trimmed V and J ends, which lost 0 bases and 2 bases, there was a span of 11 bases. CDR3 coding DNA: TGTGCCAGCAGCCAAGAGCGGAAACATCCCTACGAGCAGTACTTC. Its protein is CASSQERKHPYEQYF. The full variable domain, its missing parts supplied by reference TRBV14 and TRBJ2-7, is EAGVTQFPSHSVIEKGQTVTLRCDPISGHDNLYWYRRVMGKEIKFLLHFVKESKQDESGMPNNRFLAERTGGTYSTLKVQPAELEDSGVYFCASSQERKHPYEQYFGPGTRLTVT.